This entry features one TCR beta chain sequence. Original processing methods: It was from reference gene primer amplification that nucleated cell counts were estimated. The data were produced by immunoSEQ multiplex PCR, yet TCRdb's version contains in-frame clones alone and is incomplete. V and J calls and clone size are as listed in that table; D and trimming were resolved from the DNA. Of roughly 290,000 clones listed, 80% to 90% were seen once; the top ten hold around 2.1%. Germline CDR1 and CDR2: MNHEY and SVGAGI. V shed 1 base and J 4 bases; nucleotides not matched to a gene: 4. This CDR3 is 14 amino acids long. Which cohort a participant joined came from the clinical history participants gave. This sample was included in a study of blood T cell repertoires in COVID-19. Study context: Spain, Italy and the United States supplied samples that represented acute and convalescent COVID-19. PBMCs, B-cell-depleted T cells, or T cells were the source of the cDNA or gDNA that made up the material.

The sequenced material came from PBMCs or T cells enriched from blood (not recorded which). The receptor's source is a man aged 25 to 45 who had recovered from COVID-19. V usage is TRBV6-5 and J usage is TRBJ2-7, with 7 bases that match TRBD1. This chain's CDR3 is CASSYYNRGYEQYF. The CDR3 nucleotides are TGTGCCAGCAGTTACTATAACAGGGGATACGAGCAGTACTTC.